This entry lists 32 T cell receptor beta chains sequenced from one sample in a study of blood T cell repertoires in COVID-19 (TCRdb year 2020). Libraries were prepared through the immunoSEQ multiplex PCR assay. Here the immuneACCESS table is served through TCRdb, limited to in-frame sequences with V and J called. Missing clones are a known gap in these copies; in checked studies unresolved V genes cover under half, and the rest lacks a known reason. The sample includes 90,000 to 150,000 clones, with 75% to 85% observed a single time. Clones ranked in the top ten supply 9.5% to 13% of the sample. Sequenced material: peripheral blood. These receptors all come from a human donor in a cohort sampled during active COVID-19.

This clone was detected only a few times. The chain has TRBV3-1 (or the pseudogene TRBV3-2) and TRBJ2-7; the match to TRBD2 covers 10 bases. After removal of 0 bases from V and 0 bases from J, the junction contained 14 bases not matched to a gene. Looked up from germline, CDR1 is LGHDT and CDR2 is YNNKEL (reference sequence). The CDR3 length is 20 residues. The CDR3 coding sequence is TGTGCCAGCAGCCAAGATTTGGCTAGCGGGGGACTCGGTAGCTCCTACGAGCAGTACTTC. Protein sequence: CASSQDLASGGLGSSYEQYF.

This clone came up once. The chain links TRBV5-8 to TRBJ1-2; D unclear. Germline CDR1 SGHTS, CDR2 YDEGEE. V lost 1 base to trimming and J lost 0 bases, with 7 bases between them. The CDR3 length is 14 residues. For the CDR3, the DNA is TGTGCCAGCAGCTTGCTGGGCCCTAACTATGGCTACACCTTC. Its protein product is CASSLLGPNYGYTF. The full variable domain, completed using reference TRBV5-8 and TRBJ1-2, is EAGVTQSPTHLIKTRGQQATLRCSPISGHTSVYWYQQALGLGLQFLLWYDEGEERNRGNFPPRFSGRQFPNYSSELNVNALELEDSALYLCASSLLGPNYGYTFGSGTRLTVV.

This clone was recorded only once. CDR3 in amino acids: CASRPSTGDIGELFF. DNA for the CDR3: TGTGCCAGCAGACCATCGACAGGTGACATCGGGGAGCTGTTTTTT. V gene TRBV6-5 combines with J gene TRBJ2-2; possible D gene TRBD1, 6 bases. V gave up 6 bases and J gave up 7 bases, with 18 bases separating them. Germline CDR1 MNHEY, CDR2 SVGAGI. CDR3 length equals 15 residues.

The sample holds many counts of this clone. The chain couples TRBV4-3 to TRBJ2-7; 9 bases align to TRBD1. V trimming: 0 bases; J trimming: 3 bases; junction bases outside the gene matches: 3. The CDR3 extends over 15 amino acids. In germline, CDR1 is LGHNA, CDR2 YSLEER. For the CDR3, the DNA is TGCGCCAGCAGCCAAGAGGGGACAGGGATCTACGAGCAGTACTTC. It is translated as CASSQEGTGIYEQYF.

This sequence joins TRBV6-5 and TRBJ2-7; 8 bases line up with TRBD2. V was clipped by 6 bases and J by 1 base; unmatched bases: 2. This CDR3 spans 13 amino acids. CDR1 and CDR2 from the germline V gene are MNHEY and SVGAGI. The CDR3 is CASRSGGSYEQYF. The CDR3, as DNA: TGTGCCAGCAGGTCGGGGGGGTCCTACGAGCAGTACTTC.

The chain is built from TRBV7-2 and TRBJ1-3; D is unresolved. V lost 1 base and J lost 1, with 8 bases in between. The CDR3 runs to 15 residues. Germline CDR1 is SGHTA and CDR2 is FQGNSA. The CDR3 DNA sequence: TGTGCCAGCAGCTTAGGCGAGTGGTCTGGAAACACCATATATTTT. Translation gives CASSLGEWSGNTIYF.

The chain is built from TRBV27 and TRBJ2-2; 12 nucleotides line up with TRBD2. Germline V gene lookup returns CDR1 MNHEY and CDR2 SMNVEV (reference sequence). V was clipped by 0 bases and J by 4 bases; unmatched bases: 3. The CDR3 is 17 amino acids. CDR3 nucleotides: TGTGCCAGCAGTTTATCGCGGACTAGCGGGGCCACCGGGGAGCTGTTTTTT. This gives the protein CASSLSRTSGATGELFF.

This chain joins TRBV3-1 (or the pseudogene TRBV3-2) and TRBJ1-2; D may be TRBD1 (6 bases). This CDR3 contains 13 residues. Germline assignment: CDR1 LGHDT and CDR2 YNNKEL (reference sequence). Trimming stripped 4 bases from V and 8 bases from J, with 14 bases between. DNA of the CDR3: TGTGCCAGCAGCCGGAAGGGACAAAGCGGCTACACCTTC. Translated, it gives CASSRKGQSGYTF.

This clone was observed a handful of times. The chain uses TRBV5-1 and TRBJ2-1; a weak D match, TRBD1 (5 bases). The CDR3 covers 13 residues. Germline CDR1 and CDR2: SGHRS and YFSETQ. V lost 4 bases, J lost 4 bases, and 9 bases lay in between. This CDR3 is CASSLQGYNEQFF. The CDR3 nucleotides are TGCGCCAGCAGCCTTCAGGGTTACAATGAGCAGTTCTTC. Supplemented by reference TRBV5-1 and TRBJ2-1, the full variable domain reads KAGVTQTPRYLIKTRGQQVTLSCSPISGHRSVSWYQQTPGQGLQFLFEYFSETQRNKGNFPGRFSGRQFSNSRSEMNVSTLELGDSALYLCASSLQGYNEQFFGPGTRLTVL.

The table lists this clone with a few counts. The V and J genes are TRBV9 and TRBJ2-3, with D possibly TRBD2 on 5 matching bases. This CDR3 has 15 amino acids. CDR1 and CDR2 (germline): SGDLS, YYNGEE. V lost 0 bases and J 2 bases, leaving 10 bases between the germline ends. The CDR3 sequence: CASSVGPEVTDTQYF. CDR3 sequence (DNA): TGTGCCAGCAGCGTAGGACCGGAGGTCACAGATACGCAGTATTTT.

This chain uses TRBV7-9 with TRBJ2-2; maybe TRBD2 (5 bases). CDR3 size: 12 residues. Trimming left V 5 bases short and J 7 bases short, with 8 bases between. CDR1 is SEHNR and CDR2 is FQNEAQ in the germline V gene (reference sequence). The CDR3 nucleotides are TGTGCCAGCAGCCGGGGAATCGGGGAGCTGTTTTTT. Encoded protein: CASSRGIGELFF.

The chain joins TRBV5-1 to TRBJ1-6; the match to TRBD1 covers 7 bases. V was clipped by 8 bases and J by 0 bases; unmatched bases: 8. The CDR3 consists of 16 residues. CDR1 is SGHRS and CDR2 is YFSETQ in the germline V gene. The CDR3 DNA is TGCGCCAGTGCGACAGGGATGAGCTCCTATAATTCACCCCTCCACTTT. Translation: CASATGMSSYNSPLHF. The full variable domain, its missing parts supplied by reference TRBV5-1 and TRBJ1-6, is KAGVTQTPRYLIKTRGQQVTLSCSPISGHRSVSWYQQTPGQGLQFLFEYFSETQRNKGNFPGRFSGRQFSNSRSEMNVSTLELGDSALYLCASATGMSSYNSPLHFGNGTRLTVT.

This sequence joins TRBV6-1 and TRBJ1-5; D unresolved. The CDR3 covers 14 residues. CDR1 is MNHNS, CDR2 SASEGT, per germline. With 0 bases removed from V and 4 bases from J, the gap between germline ends came to 7 bases. CDR3 DNA sequence: TGTGCCAGCAGTGAAGCCGGCGGGAATCAGCCCCAGCATTTT. It codes for CASSEAGGNQPQHF.

A few counts support this clone. The CDR3 is CASNPGAGDPLSYEQYF. The CDR3 nucleotides are TGCGCCAGCAACCCAGGGGCAGGGGACCCCCTCTCCTACGAGCAGTACTTC. The chain joins TRBV5-1 to TRBJ2-7, with D tentatively TRBD1 (6 bases). The CDR3 extends over 17 amino acids. In germline, CDR1 is SGHRS, CDR2 YFSETQ. Trimming pared 6 bases from V and 0 bases from J, leaving 22 bases between.

This sequence joins TRBV5-1 and TRBJ2-3, with 8 bases identical to TRBD1. Losses at the gene ends were 0 bases for V and 5 bases for J; bases not matched to a gene: 5. Germline values: CDR1 SGHRS, CDR2 YFSETQ. This CDR3 has 15 residues. The CDR3, as DNA: TGCGCCAGCAGCTTGGGACAGGGGCCCCAAGATACGCAGTATTTT. As protein: CASSLGQGPQDTQYF.

The V and J genes are TRBV19 and TRBJ2-7; 7 positions match TRBD1. The CDR3 has 13 amino acids. Germline V gene lookup returns CDR1 LNHDA and CDR2 SQIVND (reference sequence). The V and J ends lost 8 bases and 2 bases, in that order; junction bases with no gene match: 6. The CDR3 reads CASGMGQPYEQYF. The CDR3, as DNA: TGTGCCAGTGGCATGGGACAGCCCTACGAGCAGTACTTC.

The chain recombines TRBV19 with TRBJ2-7; 11 bases fit TRBD1. Germline assignment: CDR1 LNHDA and CDR2 SQIVND (reference sequence). This CDR3 comprises 16 residues. V was pared by 3 bases and J by 3 bases, with 7 bases of the junction left unmatched. CDR3 residues: CASSMTGTGGRYEQYF. The CDR3 nucleotides are TGTGCCAGTAGTATGACCGGGACAGGGGGTCGCTACGAGCAGTACTTC.

This rearrangement joins TRBV9 to TRBJ2-7, with 8 nucleotides matching TRBD1. J gave up 3 bases and V 0 bases, and 2 bases lay outside the gene matches. Germline V gene data show CDR1 as SGDLS and CDR2 as YYNGEE. The CDR3 is 14 amino acids. CDR3 in amino acids: CASSVGDRNYEQYF. CDR3 in DNA: TGTGCCAGCAGCGTAGGGGACAGGAACTACGAGCAGTACTTC. Combining the CDR3 with reference TRBV9 and TRBJ2-7 gives the whole variable domain DSGVTQTPKHLITATGQRVTLRCSPRSGDLSVYWYQQSLDQGLQFLIQYYNGEERAKGNILERFSAQQFPDLHSELNLSSLELGDSALYFCASSVGDRNYEQYFGPGTRLTVT.

The chain has TRBV7-6 and TRBJ2-7, with 12 bases lining up with TRBD1. V lost 4 bases, J lost 0 bases, and 1 base stayed unmatched. Looked up from germline, CDR1 is SGHVS and CDR2 is FNYEAQ. The CDR3 has 15 amino acids. Here the CDR3 reads CASSSGQGASYEQYF. The CDR3 region has the DNA TGTGCCAGCAGCTCGGGACAGGGGGCCTCCTACGAGCAGTACTTC.

As concerns this clone: Germline is not matched at one junction end, which may reflect a read error. As DNA, the CDR3 is TGTGCTAGCAGCTTTTCCCAGAACACTGAAGCTTTCTTT. The encoded protein is CASSFSQNTEAFF. The chain joins TRBV7-7 to TRBJ1-1; no definite D call. The germline V gene encodes CDR1 SSHAT and CDR2 FNYEAQ (reference sequence). The CDR3 has 13 amino acids.

The chain uses TRBV5-1 and TRBJ2-3; TRBD1 matches at 10 bases. The CDR3 has 16 residues. Germline trimming cut 4 bases from V and 7 bases from J; bases unmatched to any gene: 12. CDR1 is SGHRS and CDR2 is YFSETQ in the germline V gene. CDR3 DNA: TGCGCCAGCAGCGCCGAAGTCGGGACAGGGGATCATACGCAGTATTTT. Translating it yields CASSAEVGTGDHTQYF.

V and J are TRBV19 and TRBJ1-1; D possibly corresponds to TRBD1 (5 bases). V was cut by 6 bases and J by 3 bases, with 11 bases left in between. In germline, CDR1 is LNHDA, CDR2 SQIVND (reference sequence). The CDR3 has 13 residues. This CDR3 is CASRTAWDTEAFF. For the CDR3, the DNA is TGTGCCAGTAGGACAGCGTGGGACACTGAAGCTTTCTTT.

This clone was observed once. This sequence joins TRBV2 and TRBJ1-1, with D possibly matching TRBD1 (6 bases). This CDR3 is built from 14 residues. V dropped 6 bases and J dropped 4 bases, with 15 bases sitting between them. Looked up from germline, CDR1 is SNHLY and CDR2 is FYNNEI. CDR3 amino acids: CASRPGVSGTEAFF. CDR3 bases: TGTGCCAGCAGGCCAGGGGTTTCGGGCACTGAAGCTTTCTTT.

The chain combines TRBV7-9 with TRBJ2-5; TRBD1 agrees at 7 bases. V trimming: 3 bases; J trimming: 4 bases; junction bases outside the gene matches: 8. The CDR3 has 15 amino acids. Looked up from germline, CDR1 is SEHNR and CDR2 is FQNEAQ (reference sequence). The CDR3 spells CASSFTGQSVETQYF. Here the CDR3 DNA reads TGTGCCAGCAGCTTCACGGGACAGTCGGTAGAGACCCAGTACTTC.

This rearrangement joins TRBV10-3 to TRBJ1-5; 7 nucleotides match TRBD1. The CDR3 is made up of 15 amino acids. CDR1 is ENHRY and CDR2 is SYGVKD in the germline V gene. After removal of 3 bases from V and 6 bases from J, the junction contained 8 bases not matched to a gene. The CDR3 DNA reads TGTGCCATCAGTGACGGTGAGGGGGCCGGTCAGCCCCAGCATTTT. The encoded protein is CAISDGEGAGQPQHF.

The genes are TRBV2 and TRBJ1-1; D ambiguous. The V and J ends lost 5 bases and 2 bases respectively, with 3 bases between them. Germline V lookup: CDR1 SNHLY, CDR2 FYNNEI. This CDR3 comprises 11 residues. The CDR3 nucleotides are TGTGCCAGCAGTCCAAACACTGAAGCTTTCTTT. This sequence encodes CASSPNTEAFF.

The chain employs TRBV18 and TRBJ2-5, with 9 bases aligning to TRBD1. V was pared by 8 bases and J by 4 bases, with 8 bases of the junction left unmatched. This CDR3 is built from 14 residues. CDR1 is KGHSH, CDR2 LQKENI, per germline. CDR3 DNA: TGTGCCAGCGCCTTACAGGGGGCCCGAGAGACCCAGTACTTC. This sequence encodes CASALQGARETQYF.

This sequence joins TRBV7-2 and TRBJ2-5; 7 bases agree with TRBD2. The CDR3 is 13 residues long. The V and J ends lost 5 bases and 5 bases, in that order; junction bases with no gene match: 5. Germline CDR1 is SGHTA and CDR2 is FQGNSA. CDR3 bases: TGTGCCAGCAGCCAGACTAGCATCGAGACCCAGTACTTC. Translating gives CASSQTSIETQYF.

This chain links TRBV6-1 with TRBJ1-3; D ambiguous. V was shortened by 2 bases and J by 0 bases, with 11 bases between the two germline ends. Germline V gives CDR1 MNHNS, CDR2 SASEGT. This CDR3 contains 16 residues. The chain's CDR3 is CASSETTFYSGNTIYF. CDR3 nucleotide sequence: TGTGCCAGCAGTGAAACGACATTTTACTCTGGAAACACCATATATTTT.

This clone showed up just a few times. The chain carries TRBV2 and TRBJ2-7; the D gene is possibly TRBD1 (5 bases). Trimming shortened V by 4 bases and J by 3 bases, and 7 bases separated the two germline ends. This CDR3 has 12 residues. From germline, CDR1 is SNHLY and CDR2 FYNNEI. The CDR3 nucleotides are TGTGCCAGCAGTGTTAGGGGCTACGAGCAGTACTTC. Protein product: CASSVRGYEQYF.

About this clone: One base away lies a much larger clone, so this may be a sequencing read error. The same CDR3 is also encoded by other DNA sequences in this sample. The rearrangement uses TRBV6-6 and TRBJ1-6; 7 nucleotides align to TRBD1. The CDR3 is made up of 15 amino acids. CDR1 and CDR2 from the germline V gene are MNHNY and SVGAGI (reference sequence). The CDR3 nucleotides are TGTGCCAGCAGTTCGCCGGGACAGTACAATTCACCCCTTCACTTT. This gives the protein CASSSPGQYNSPLHF.

The chain joins TRBV10-3 to TRBJ2-5, with D perhaps matching TRBD1 (7 bases). Trimming left V 3 bases short and J 4 bases short, with 12 bases between. The CDR3 length is 14 residues. Germline V gives CDR1 ENHRY, CDR2 SYGVKD. CDR3 loop: CAISERQGGETQYF. The CDR3 DNA is TGTGCCATCAGTGAAAGACAGGGAGGAGAGACCCAGTACTTC.